This TCR beta chain was captured by sequencing in a study of T cells in Graves' hyperthyroidism and ophthalmopathy. Regarding the study as a whole: Most clonotypes expanded in the thyroid (above 0.001) were also present in blood.

With V trimmed by 10 bases and J by 2 bases, 11 bases remained unmatched. Germline loops: CDR1 SGDLS, CDR2 YYNGEE. The CDR3 runs 15 residues. The sample holds a few counts of this clonotype. Antigen specificity is unknown. Amplification of TCR beta CDR3 regions used RNA as the template. HTBI primers drove first-round RT-PCR of the TCR CDR3. One entry per CDR3 protein, called by TCRdb with MiXCR from the multiplex PCR reads. The data hold about 500,000 distinct CDR3 sequences, with roughly a sixth observed a single time. The chain links TRBV9 to TRBJ2-3, with TRBD2 matching over 9 bases. Sample: blood. This clonotype originated in a woman aged 18-30 years with Graves' ophthalmopathy. The CDR3 coding sequence is TGTGCCCGCTCCGCCTCGGGACTAGCCACAGATACGCAGTATTTT. Protein product: CARSASGLATDTQYF.